Included here is one T cell receptor beta chain sequence, with context. Trimming removed 3 bases from V and 0 bases from J, with 8 bases in between. The germline V gene has CDR1 SQVTM and CDR2 ANQGSEA. This CDR3 region has 13 residues. Per the authors' pipeline: Estimated nucleated cell counts came from reference gene primer amplification. The method was immunoSEQ multiplex PCR; TCRdb's version includes in-frame clones alone and lacks a portion of them. The DNA was the basis for D and trimming; V, J and clone size are from that table. This table has about 120,000 clones, around three quarters appearing once. This specimen belongs to a study of blood T cell repertoires in COVID-19. For the study at large: Sites across the United States, Italy and Spain contributed samples from acute and convalescent COVID-19. The cDNA or gDNA used as material had been derived from T cells, B-cell-depleted T cells, or PBMCs.

This chain connects TRBV29-1 to TRBJ1-1; D uncertain. Sample: peripheral blood. The clonotype comes from a woman in her 70s with acute or convalescent COVID-19. The CDR3 bases are TGCAGCGTTGAGAGGTTAATGAACACTGAAGCTTTCTTT. Translating it yields CSVERLMNTEAFF.